Following are 3 T cell receptor beta chains from one sample sequenced in a study of T cell repertoires in cytomegalovirus infection (dated by TCRdb to about 2019). The treatment or condition label for this specimen denotes: in vitro stimulation with specific CMV peptide epitopes to enrich CMV-specific T cells. These receptors' targets are unknown. For sequencing, an Illumina HiSeq 1500 was employed. TCRdb trimmed public reads at Q25 via fastp, called clones via MiXCR and kept in-frame beta chains. All rows with the same CDR3 protein become a single entry with the most common DNA and genes. The table for this sample lists about 920,000 distinct CDR3 sequences; roughly 30% of them were counted only once. Over 10% of the sample comes from the top ten. The source material was cultured CD8+ T cells from PBMCs, sampled from culture after CMV antigen stimulation. The receptors shown here come from a human donor in good health (CMV status not recorded). Some clones in this sample may be carry-over from other donors' samples.

This clonotype was detected many times. The V and J genes are TRBV2 and TRBJ2-3; a weak D match, TRBD2 (7 bases). Germline loops: CDR1 SNHLY, CDR2 FYNNEI. The CDR3 runs to 14 residues. V shed 5 bases and J shed 5 bases, with 14 bases lying between them. CDR3 nucleotide sequence: TGTGCCAGCAGTAATACCGGGGGGCAAGATACGCAGTATTTT. Protein product: CASSNTGGQDTQYF.

This chain uses TRBV6-1 with TRBJ1-5, with a tentative D call TRBD1 (5 bases). The CDR3 extends over 13 amino acids. Trimming stripped 8 bases from V and 6 bases from J, with 14 bases between. Germline V CDR1 and CDR2: MNHNS, SASEGT. CDR3: CASSGTPSQPQHF. CDR3 sequence (DNA): TGTGCCAGCTCTGGGACTCCTTCTCAGCCCCAGCATTTT.

In this sample, this clonotype turned up a few times. The chain links TRBV7-6 to TRBJ2-3; possible D gene TRBD1, 6 bases. The germline V and J ends were trimmed by 5 bases and 4 bases, with 25 bases remaining between them. Germline CDR1 reads SGHVS; CDR2 reads FNYEAQ. The CDR3 has 18 residues. CDR3 nucleotides: TGTGCCAGCAGCGCAAGGGACACGGGCCTTTTACTATCAGATACGCAGTATTTT. It specifies CASSARDTGLLLSDTQYF.